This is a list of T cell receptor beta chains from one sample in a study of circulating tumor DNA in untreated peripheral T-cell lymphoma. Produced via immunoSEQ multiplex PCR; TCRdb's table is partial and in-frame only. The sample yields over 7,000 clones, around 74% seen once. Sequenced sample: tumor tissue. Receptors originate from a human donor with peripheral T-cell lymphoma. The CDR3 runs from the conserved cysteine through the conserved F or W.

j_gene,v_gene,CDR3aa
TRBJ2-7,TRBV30,CAWSVGRASDNYEQYF
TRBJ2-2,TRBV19,CASSIAGGGSAGELFF
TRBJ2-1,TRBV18,CASSPVRDPLYNEQFF
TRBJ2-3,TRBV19,CASSIGRTSGTDTQYF
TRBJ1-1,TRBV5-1,CASSPDRGTTEAFF
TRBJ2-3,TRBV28,CASSFVGGADTQYF
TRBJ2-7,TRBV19,CASSIPGPMGAYEQYF
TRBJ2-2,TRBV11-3,CASSPGLAGIIKGELFF
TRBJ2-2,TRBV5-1,CASSLTSVQTGELFF
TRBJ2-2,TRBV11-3,CASSWATSGMYGELFF
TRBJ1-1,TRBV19,CASSRAGGSTEAFF
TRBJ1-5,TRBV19,CASSIQGRGGNQPQHF
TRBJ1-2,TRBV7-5,CASSLQGRNYGYTF
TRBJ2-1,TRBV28,CASKVGLTNEQFF
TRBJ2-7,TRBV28,CASSFGPGQYYEQYF
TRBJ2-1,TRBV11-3,CASSFPGGSGTSAGNEQFF
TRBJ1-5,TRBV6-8,CASTPTGKGLAQHF
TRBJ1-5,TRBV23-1,CASRYKDRAGQPQHF
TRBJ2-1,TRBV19,CASSIGIEQFF
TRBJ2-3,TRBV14,CASSQGAGGGGLADTQYF
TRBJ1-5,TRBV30,CAWSVEYSNQPQHF
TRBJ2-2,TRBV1,CASSLRTSGPGELFF
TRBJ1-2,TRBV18,CASSAGLDYGYTF
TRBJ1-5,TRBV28,CASAIGDSIFQPQHF
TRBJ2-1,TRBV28,CASVAGTVYNEQFF
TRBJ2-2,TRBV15,CATSSVTTNTGELFF
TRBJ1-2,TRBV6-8,CASRAGSYGYTF
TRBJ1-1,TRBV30,CAWSGTENTEAFF
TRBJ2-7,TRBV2,CASSEDGAYEQYF
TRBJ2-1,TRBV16,CASSQSRASRRRSEQFF
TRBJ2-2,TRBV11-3,CASSPELAGNTGELFF
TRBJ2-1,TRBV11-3,CASSLYWDVEGYYNEQFF
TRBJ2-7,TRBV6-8,CASSYESYEQYF
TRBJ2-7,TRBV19,CASSIRMGPYEQYF
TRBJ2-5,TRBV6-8,CASRSRTGLHETQYF
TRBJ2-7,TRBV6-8,CASERRETYEQYF
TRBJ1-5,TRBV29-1,CSVVAGSNQPQHF
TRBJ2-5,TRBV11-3,CASSWTSGSRETQYF
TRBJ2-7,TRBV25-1,CASSETGDYEQYF
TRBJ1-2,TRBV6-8,CASRSLDRDYGYTF
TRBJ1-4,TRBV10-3,CAISEGKLNEKLFF
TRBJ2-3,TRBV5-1,CARNLPGLAVTDTQYF
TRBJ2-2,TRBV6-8,CASRELTNTGELFF
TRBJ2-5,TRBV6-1,CASSEARGQGRSETQYF
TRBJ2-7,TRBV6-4,CASRVVSIRSYEQYF
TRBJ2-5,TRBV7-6,CASSQRDSPRETQYF